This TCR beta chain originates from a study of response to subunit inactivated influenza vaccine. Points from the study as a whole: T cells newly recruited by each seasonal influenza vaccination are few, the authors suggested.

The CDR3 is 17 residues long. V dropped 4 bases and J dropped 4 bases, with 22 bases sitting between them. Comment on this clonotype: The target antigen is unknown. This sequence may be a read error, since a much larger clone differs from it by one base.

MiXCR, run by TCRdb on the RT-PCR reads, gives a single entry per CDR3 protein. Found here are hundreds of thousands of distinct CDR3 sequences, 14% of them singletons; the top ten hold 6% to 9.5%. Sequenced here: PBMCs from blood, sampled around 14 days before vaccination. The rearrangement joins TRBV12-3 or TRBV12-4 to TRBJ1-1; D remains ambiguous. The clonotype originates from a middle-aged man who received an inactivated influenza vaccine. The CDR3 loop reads CASSSLLDTGLGTEAFF. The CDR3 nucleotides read TGTGCCAGCAGTTCACTCCTGGATACTGGGCTGGGCACTGAAGCTTTCTTT.